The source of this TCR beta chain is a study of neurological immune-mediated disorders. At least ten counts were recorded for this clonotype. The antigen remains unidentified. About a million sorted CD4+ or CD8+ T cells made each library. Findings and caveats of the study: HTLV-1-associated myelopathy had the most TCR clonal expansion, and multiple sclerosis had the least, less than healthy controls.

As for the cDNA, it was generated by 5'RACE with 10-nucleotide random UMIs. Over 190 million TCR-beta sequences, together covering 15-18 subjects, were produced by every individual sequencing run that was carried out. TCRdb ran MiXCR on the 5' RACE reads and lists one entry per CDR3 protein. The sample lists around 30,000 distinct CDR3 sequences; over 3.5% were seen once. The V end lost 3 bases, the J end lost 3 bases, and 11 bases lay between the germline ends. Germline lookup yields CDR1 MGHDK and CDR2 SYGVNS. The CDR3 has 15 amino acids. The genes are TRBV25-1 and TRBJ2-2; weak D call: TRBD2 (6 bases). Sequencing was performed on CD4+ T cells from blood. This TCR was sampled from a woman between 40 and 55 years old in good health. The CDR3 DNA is TGTGCCAGCAGTGACCCCGGGGGACACACCGGGGAGCTGTTTTTT. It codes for CASSDPGGHTGELFF. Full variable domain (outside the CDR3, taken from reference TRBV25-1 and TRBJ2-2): EADIYQTPRYLVIGTGKKITLECSQTMGHDKMYWYQQDPGMELHLIHYSYGVNSTEKGDLSSESTVSRIRTEHFPLTLESARPSHTSQYLCASSDPGGHTGELFFGEGSRLTVL.